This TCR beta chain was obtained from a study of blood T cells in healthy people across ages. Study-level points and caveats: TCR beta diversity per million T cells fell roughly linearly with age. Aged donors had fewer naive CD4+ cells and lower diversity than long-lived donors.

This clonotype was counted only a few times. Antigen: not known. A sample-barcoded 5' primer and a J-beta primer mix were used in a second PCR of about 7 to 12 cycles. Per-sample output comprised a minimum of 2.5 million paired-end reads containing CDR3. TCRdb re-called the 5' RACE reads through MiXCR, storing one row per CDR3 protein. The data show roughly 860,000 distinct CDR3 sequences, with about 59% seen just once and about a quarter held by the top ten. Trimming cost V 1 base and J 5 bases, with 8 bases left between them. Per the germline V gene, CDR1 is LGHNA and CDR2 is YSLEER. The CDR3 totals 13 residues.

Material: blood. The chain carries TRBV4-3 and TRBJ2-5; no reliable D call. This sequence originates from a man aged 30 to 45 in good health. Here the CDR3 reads CASSQGRRETQYF. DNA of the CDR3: TGCGCCAGCAGCCAAGGACGGCGGGAGACCCAGTACTTC.